This T cell receptor (beta chain) is drawn from a study of cytomegalovirus exposure and HLA in healthy donors. Whole-study context: A prior study identified approximately 110 million unique TCR beta sequences from about 179 million T cells. Study-level findings and limits: Immune exposure information comprised only CMV serostatus. Later genetic work tied a missense DCLRE1C variant to beta-chain V and J trimming.

The CDR3 runs to 15 residues. Trimming took off 0 bases at V and 4 bases at J, with 12 bases between the two ends. This PCR relied on a set of 60 Vbeta primers and 13 Jbeta primers. Clones were read by immunoSEQ multiplex PCR, and TCRdb kept only the in-frame ones, dropping some. The sample gives some 130,000 clones, 80% of which show up once; approximately 1% is in the top ten. As concerns this clone: Antigen unknown.

The sample comprised PBMCs. This chain connects TRBV23-1 to TRBJ1-2; D is unresolved. TRBV23-1 carries the ORF label, with uncertain function. The receptor was derived from a human donor in good health. The CDR3, as DNA: TGCGCCAGCAGTCAATCAGGCTTGAGAGGCTATGGCTACACCTTC. Translating gives CASSQSGLRGYGYTF.